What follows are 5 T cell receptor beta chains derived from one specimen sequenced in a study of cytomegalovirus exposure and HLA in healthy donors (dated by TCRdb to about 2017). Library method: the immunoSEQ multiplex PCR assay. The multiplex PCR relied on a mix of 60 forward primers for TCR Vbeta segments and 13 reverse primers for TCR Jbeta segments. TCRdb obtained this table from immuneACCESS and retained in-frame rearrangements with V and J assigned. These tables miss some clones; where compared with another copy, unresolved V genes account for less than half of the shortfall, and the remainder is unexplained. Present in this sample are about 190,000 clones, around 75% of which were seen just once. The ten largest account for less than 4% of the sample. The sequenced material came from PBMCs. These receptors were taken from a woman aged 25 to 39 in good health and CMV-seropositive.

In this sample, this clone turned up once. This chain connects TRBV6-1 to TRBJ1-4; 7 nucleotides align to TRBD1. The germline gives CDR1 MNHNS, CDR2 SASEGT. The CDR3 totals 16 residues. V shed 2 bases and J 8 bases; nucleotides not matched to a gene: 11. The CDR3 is CASSEWYAGGNEKLFF. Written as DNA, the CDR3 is TGTGCCAGCAGTGAATGGTATGCAGGGGGGAACGAAAAACTGTTTTTT.

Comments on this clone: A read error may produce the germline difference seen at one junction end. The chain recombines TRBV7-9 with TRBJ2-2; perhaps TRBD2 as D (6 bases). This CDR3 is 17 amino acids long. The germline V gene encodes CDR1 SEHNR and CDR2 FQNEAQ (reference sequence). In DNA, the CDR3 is TGTTCCAGCAGCTTACTACCGGGACTCCTAAACACCGGGGAGCTGTTTTTT. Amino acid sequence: CSSSLLPGLLNTGELFF.

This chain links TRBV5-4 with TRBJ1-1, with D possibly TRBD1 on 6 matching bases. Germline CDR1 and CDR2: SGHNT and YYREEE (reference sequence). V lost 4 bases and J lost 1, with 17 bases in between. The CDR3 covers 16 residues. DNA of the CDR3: TGTGCCAGCAGCCTGGGGACTTTCAGGGGGAACACTGAAGCTTTCTTT. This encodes CASSLGTFRGNTEAFF.

Here the CDR3 reads CASRFNMNTEAFF. The CDR3 nucleotides read TGTGCCAGTAGGTTTAACATGAACACTGAAGCTTTCTTT. The chain combines TRBV19 with TRBJ1-1, with no clear D. The CDR3 covers 13 residues. Deletions cut 6 bases from V and 0 bases from J, with 8 bases between. Looked up from germline, CDR1 is LNHDA and CDR2 is SQIVND (reference sequence).

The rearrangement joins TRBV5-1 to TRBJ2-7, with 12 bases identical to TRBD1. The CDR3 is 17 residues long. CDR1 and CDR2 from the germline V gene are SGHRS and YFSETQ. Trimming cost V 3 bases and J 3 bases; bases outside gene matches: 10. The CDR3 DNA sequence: TGCGCCAGCAGCTCCGTGGGACAGGGGGCGGTTTTCTACGAGCAGTACTTC. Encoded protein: CASSSVGQGAVFYEQYF.